Listed below are T cell receptor beta chains from one sample, sequenced in a study of neoadjuvant anti-PD-1 for oral cavity cancer. Measured with immunoSEQ multiplex PCR; TCRdb has only the in-frame clones, and not every one. The sample shows under 25,000 clones, 27% of them seen only once. Here the sequenced sample was tumor tissue, taken after nivolumab (anti-PD-1) treatment. These receptors originate from a person between 40 and 85 years old with oral cavity squamous cell carcinoma. CDR3s leave out the opening cysteine and the closing phenylalanine or tryptophan.

v_call | cdr3_aa
TRBV19 | ARIQGAYGTQY
TRBV15 | ATSRLPGQQF
TRBV11-2 | ASSLLGLSHRFSYYGYT
TRBV5-6 | ASSVGLAGADTQY
TRBV9 | ASSVSAGVTDTQY
TRBV5-5 | ASSRGGSPYEQY
TRBV21-1 | ASSSRGWNYGYT
TRBV19 | VDPGGSRTEAF
TRBV7-3 | ASSSIAGVYNEQF
TRBV18 | ASSPPAGNSEQY
TRBV18 | ASSPTSGSLTQNIQY
TRBV7-8 | ASSFLEALTYEQY
TRBV19 | ASSRGGRYGYT
TRBV5-1 | ASSLPGAYSYEQY
TRBV9 | ASSVGQGSFYEQY
TRBV5-1 | ASSVGQPYEQY